Each of the 21 T cell receptor beta chains below was sequenced from the same sample in a study of blood T cell repertoires in COVID-19. Sequenced by immunoSEQ multiplex PCR; TCRdb stores in-frame clones only, minus some. The data show over 25,000 clones, approximately 86% seen once. Sequencing was done on a sample of peripheral blood. The source of these receptors is a man aged 70-80 years with acute or convalescent COVID-19.

This clone has a handful of counts. V usage is TRBV13 and J usage is TRBJ2-7; 11 nucleotides align to TRBD1. Germline values: CDR1 PRHDT, CDR2 FYEKMQ (reference sequence). The J segment lost 6 bases and the V segment lost 3 bases, leaving 4 bases of the junction unmatched. The CDR3 extends over 14 amino acids. CDR3 sequence (DNA): TGTGCCAGCAGCTTCCGGGACAGGGGGACCGAGCAGTACTTC. This gives the protein CASSFRDRGTEQYF.

The V gene is TRBV4-2, the J gene TRBJ2-5; TRBD2 matches at 12 bases. The germline V gene has CDR1 LGHNA and CDR2 YNFKEQ. The CDR3 sequence is 17 residues long. V was pared by 5 bases and J by 2 bases, with 9 bases of the junction left unmatched. CDR3 in amino acids: CASSSGLAGLLQETQYF. In DNA, the CDR3 is TGTGCCAGCAGCTCGGGACTAGCGGGCCTCCTACAAGAGACCCAGTACTTC.

The chain links TRBV5-1 to TRBJ1-4; a possible D gene is TRBD1 (5 bases). The ends were cut back, 4 bases at V and 8 bases at J, with 18 bases in the middle. CDR1 is SGHRS and CDR2 is YFSETQ in the germline V gene. The CDR3 extends over 15 amino acids. CDR3 nucleotides: TGCGCCAGCAGCATCGGGACTCAGGGACGGGAAAAACTGTTTTTT. Amino acid sequence: CASSIGTQGREKLFF. Looking up the rest from reference TRBV5-1 and TRBJ1-4 gives the full variable domain: KAGVTQTPRYLIKTRGQQVTLSCSPISGHRSVSWYQQTPGQGLQFLFEYFSETQRNKGNFPGRFSGRQFSNSRSEMNVSTLELGDSALYLCASSIGTQGREKLFFGSGTQLSVL.

The J gene is TRBJ1-6, the V gene TRBV6-6, with TRBD1 matching 9 bases. This CDR3 contains 16 residues. Germline V gene lookup returns CDR1 MNHNY and CDR2 SVGAGI (reference sequence). V was clipped by 2 bases and J by 9 bases; unmatched bases: 8. The CDR3 reads CASSYVFGTGPSPLHF. Here the CDR3 DNA reads TGTGCCAGCAGTTACGTATTTGGGACAGGGCCTTCACCCCTCCACTTT.

The chain recombines TRBV7-2 with TRBJ1-1; D unresolved. Per germline, CDR1 SGHTA and CDR2 FQGNSA. Trimming took off 5 bases at V and 9 bases at J, with 13 bases between the two ends. The CDR3 contains 12 residues. Here the CDR3 DNA reads TGTGCCAGCAGCCAATCCCAGACAAAAGCTTTCTTT. Amino acid sequence: CASSQSQTKAFF. The complete variable domain, with remaining parts taken from reference TRBV7-2 and TRBJ1-1, reads GAGVSQSPSNKVTEKGKDVELRCDPISGHTALYWYRQSLGQGLEFLIYFQGNSAPDKSGLPSDRFSAERTGGSVSTLTIQRTQQEDSAVYLCASSQSQTKAFFGQGTRLTVV.

The chain is built from TRBV5-1 and TRBJ2-1; 12 bases match TRBD2. This CDR3 region has 16 residues. The germline CDR1 and CDR2 sequences are SGHRS and YFSETQ. J gave up 0 bases and V 5 bases, and 3 bases lay outside the gene matches. The CDR3 bases are TGCGCCAGCAGGCCGACTAGCGGGAGCTCCTACAATGAGCAGTTCTTC. This sequence encodes CASRPTSGSSYNEQFF.

J is TRBJ2-7 and V is TRBV10-2; weak D call: TRBD2 (6 bases). The germline CDR1 and CDR2 sequences are WSHSY and SAAADI. CDR3 size: 13 residues. V was clipped by 7 bases and J by 9 bases, with 19 bases between them. The CDR3 coding sequence is TGCGCCAGCACTAACTCTAGGGGAGGATGGCAGTACTTC. Protein: CASTNSRGGWQYF.

The chain joins TRBV6-5 to TRBJ2-2; possibly TRBD2 for D (6 bases). Between the trimmed V and J ends, which lost 4 bases and 7 bases, there was a span of 13 bases. Germline V lookup: CDR1 MNHEY, CDR2 SVGAGI. This CDR3 has 14 residues. The CDR3 region is CASSSLGGNGELFF. The CDR3 DNA reads as TGTGCCAGCAGTTCCTTGGGGGGTAACGGGGAGCTGTTTTTT.

This clone occurred a few times. The chain couples TRBV5-1 to TRBJ2-7; 8 bases are shared with TRBD2. CDR1 is SGHRS and CDR2 is YFSETQ in the germline V gene. The CDR3 has 14 residues. The V gene end was trimmed by 2 bases and the J gene end by 5 bases; junction bases not matched to a gene: 6. In nucleotides, the CDR3 is TGCGCCAGCAGCTTCGGAACAGCGGGAGACGAGCAGTACTTC. Translating gives CASSFGTAGDEQYF.

The chain uses TRBV18 and TRBJ2-3, with D possibly matching TRBD2 (5 bases). There are 14 residues in the CDR3. V was shortened by 6 bases and J by 6 bases, with 16 bases between the two germline ends. Germline V lookup: CDR1 KGHSH, CDR2 LQKENI. CDR3 region: CASSAGLSVDTQYF. DNA for the CDR3: TGTGCCAGCTCCGCTGGACTTAGCGTTGATACGCAGTATTTT. Looking up the rest from reference TRBV18 and TRBJ2-3 gives the full variable domain: NAGVMQNPRHLVRRRGQEARLRCSPMKGHSHVYWYRQLPEEGLKFMVYLQKENIIDESGMPKERFSAEFPKEGPSILRIQQVVRGDSAAYFCASSAGLSVDTQYFGPGTRLTVL.

The chain couples TRBV12-3 or TRBV12-4 to TRBJ2-3; a weak D match, TRBD1 (6 bases). The CDR3 sequence is 13 residues long. V lost 8 bases to trimming and J lost 4 bases, with 13 bases between them. The CDR3 region is CASRISGADTQYF. CDR3 coding DNA: TGTGCCAGCCGGATCTCAGGGGCAGATACGCAGTATTTT.

This rearrangement joins TRBV7-8 to TRBJ1-5, with 8 bases lining up with TRBD1. The J segment lost 6 bases and the V segment lost 1 base, leaving 5 bases of the junction unmatched. Germline lookup yields CDR1 SGHVS and CDR2 FQNEAQ. The CDR3 covers 15 residues. This CDR3 reads CASSLVGQGGQPQHF. The CDR3 nucleotides are TGTGCCAGCAGCTTAGTAGGACAGGGAGGTCAGCCCCAGCATTTT.

The rearrangement uses TRBV4-2 and TRBJ2-7; TRBD2 agrees at 11 bases. The trim removed 0 bases at V and 5 bases at J, leaving 6 bases unmatched. CDR3 length: 16 amino acids. CDR1 is LGHNA and CDR2 is YNFKEQ in the germline V gene. The CDR3 region has the DNA TGTGCCAGCAGCCAAGACCATAGCGGGAGGGCCGACGAGCAGTACTTC. Translation gives CASSQDHSGRADEQYF.

The rearrangement joins TRBV9 to TRBJ1-1, with D possibly TRBD1 on 6 matching bases. From germline, CDR1 is SGDLS and CDR2 YYNGEE. The CDR3 sequence is 12 residues long. The V end lost 5 bases, the J end lost 8 bases, and 13 bases lay between the germline ends. CDR3 sequence reads: CASRPLQGEAFF. The CDR3 DNA is TGTGCCAGCAGACCTCTCCAGGGGGAAGCTTTCTTT.

The chain joins TRBV27 to TRBJ1-5; a possible D gene is TRBD1 (6 bases). The CDR3 extends over 14 amino acids. Trimming took off 2 bases at V and 7 bases at J, with 12 bases between the two ends. CDR1 and CDR2 from the germline V gene are MNHEY and SMNVEV (reference sequence). CDR3 in amino acids: CASSLGGAGQPQHF. CDR3 nucleotides: TGTGCCAGCAGTTTAGGGGGCGCAGGACAGCCCCAGCATTTT.

The V gene is TRBV5-1, the J gene TRBJ1-2, with 9 bases identical to TRBD1. Germline V gene lookup returns CDR1 SGHRS and CDR2 YFSETQ. V lost 6 bases to trimming and J lost 4 bases; unmatched junction nucleotides: 7. The CDR3 consists of 14 residues. As DNA, the CDR3 is TGCGCCAGCACTCCGGGACAGGGCCTCTATGGCTACACCTTC. It codes for CASTPGQGLYGYTF.

The chain joins TRBV19 to TRBJ2-1, with D possibly matching TRBD2 (6 bases). The germline V and J ends were trimmed by 4 bases and 7 bases, with 20 bases remaining between them. The CDR3 consists of 16 residues. Germline V gene sequence: CDR1 LNHDA, CDR2 SQIVND (reference sequence). CDR3 coding DNA: TGTGCCAGTAGTAGCTTGGGGGGAGGACCAAAAAATGAGCAGTTCTTC. It specifies CASSSLGGGPKNEQFF.

The chain links TRBV18 to TRBJ2-2; D perhaps matches TRBD1 (5 bases). The germline gives CDR1 KGHSH, CDR2 LQKENI. V was trimmed by 3 bases and J by 3 bases, leaving 14 bases between them. CDR3 length: 16 amino acids. In DNA, the CDR3 is TGTGCCAGCTCACCTACCACTACAGGATACACCGGGGAGCTGTTTTTT. It yields the protein CASSPTTTGYTGELFF.

The chain uses TRBV6-2 or TRBV6-3 and TRBJ2-1; D might be TRBD2 (5 bases). This CDR3 contains 15 residues. Trimming pared 5 bases from V and 2 bases from J, leaving 13 bases between. Germline V gene sequence: CDR1 MNHEY, CDR2 SVGEGT. CDR3 DNA: TGTGCCAGCAGTACCTACGCCGGGACCTACAATGAGCAGTTCTTC. Translating gives CASSTYAGTYNEQFF.

The V and J genes are TRBV6-5 and TRBJ1-2, with D uncertain. This CDR3 comprises 14 residues. The V gene lost 7 bases and the J gene lost 9 bases, with 21 bases spanning the gap. Germline V gene sequence: CDR1 MNHEY, CDR2 SVGAGI. CDR3 sequence (DNA): TGTGCCAGCACGGAATCGGAGGACCCCAGTAGCTACACCTTC. This codes for CASTESEDPSSYTF.

This clone has a single count. The chain uses TRBV7-9 and TRBJ2-5; D could derive from TRBD1 or TRBD2 (5 bases each). Looked up from germline, CDR1 is SEHNR and CDR2 is FQNEAQ (reference sequence). V lost 5 bases and J lost 4, with 11 bases in between. The CDR3 totals 13 residues. CDR3 sequence reads: CASSRGSAETQYF. Written as DNA, the CDR3 is TGTGCCAGCAGCAGGGGTAGCGCAGAGACCCAGTACTTC.